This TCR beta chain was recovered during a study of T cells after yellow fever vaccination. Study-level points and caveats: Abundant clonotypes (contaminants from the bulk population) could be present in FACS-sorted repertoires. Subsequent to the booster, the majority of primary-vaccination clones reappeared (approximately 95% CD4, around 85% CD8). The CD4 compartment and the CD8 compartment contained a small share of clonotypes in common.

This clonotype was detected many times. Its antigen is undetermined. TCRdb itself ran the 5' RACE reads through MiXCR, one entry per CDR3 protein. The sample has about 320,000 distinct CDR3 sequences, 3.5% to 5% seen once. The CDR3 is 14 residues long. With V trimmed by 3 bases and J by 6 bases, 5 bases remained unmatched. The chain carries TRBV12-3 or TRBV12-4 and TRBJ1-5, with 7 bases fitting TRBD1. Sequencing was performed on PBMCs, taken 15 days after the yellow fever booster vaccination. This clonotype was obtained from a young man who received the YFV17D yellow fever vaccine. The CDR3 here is CASSFGQGGQPQHF. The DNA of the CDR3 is TGTGCCAGCAGTTTTGGGCAGGGGGGTCAGCCCCAGCATTTT.